This T cell receptor beta chain appears in the sequencing data of a study of T cell responses to AZD1222 COVID-19 vaccine. On this clone: Its specificity is unknown.

TCRdb's table, derived via immunoSEQ multiplex PCR, lists solely in-frame clones and lacks some. This table has some 170,000 clones, more than 90% appearing once. Germline V lookup: CDR1 SGHNT, CDR2 YENEEA. This CDR3 contains 15 residues. J lost 2 bases, V lost 7 bases, and 8 bases had no gene match. Study outcomes and limitations: Repertoires were obtained solely post-peak T cell response. Donors in the cohort were predominantly white British and more often female, and clonal diversity was possibly underestimated.

The origin of this receptor is an adult in good health. The V and J genes are TRBV11-3 and TRBJ2-1, with 7 bases that match TRBD2. Sequencing used peripheral blood, obtained on day 0 of AZD1222 vaccination. CDR3 sequence: CASTSSGGTYNEQFF. The CDR3 nucleotides are TGTGCCAGCACCTCTAGCGGCGGTACCTACAATGAGCAGTTCTTC.